This entry features one TCR beta chain sequence. The data belong to a study of OX40 agonist ivuxolimab in advanced cancers. Sequencing used immunoSEQ multiplex PCR; TCRdb keeps in-frame clones, though not all of them. The table records more than 60,000 clones, more than 75% of them present only once. Germline loops: CDR1 MNHEY, CDR2 SVGAGI. Trimming stripped 9 bases from V and 4 bases from J, with 13 bases between. The CDR3 spans 12 residues. This clonotype was sampled from an adult with an advanced solid tumor such as melanoma, head and neck, liver or kidney cancer. This chain links TRBV6-5 with TRBJ2-7, with unresolved D. Sequenced here: CD4+ or CD8+ T cells sorted from blood, sampled in a trial of the OX40 agonist ivuxolimab. The CDR3: CASSRIRYEQYF. The CDR3 bases are TGTGCCAGTTCCAGAATAAGGTACGAGCAGTACTTC.